Given below is one TCR beta chain in context. What it binds is unknown. The entry originates in a study of OX40 agonist ivuxolimab in advanced cancers. The CDR3 contains 16 residues. Per germline, CDR1 SGHVS and CDR2 FQNEAQ. Trimming cost V 2 bases and J 3 bases; bases outside gene matches: 9. Sequenced by immunoSEQ multiplex PCR; TCRdb stores in-frame clones only, minus some. This repertoire shows under 65,000 clones, about 90% found once; its top ten account for approximately 0.32%. Findings and limits, study-wide: Doses of 0.1 to 3.0 mg/kg were accompanied by clonal expansion of CD4+ and CD8+ blood T cells by week 6.

Sequencing used CD4+ or CD8+ T cells sorted from blood, obtained in a trial of the OX40 agonist ivuxolimab. This clonotype originated in an adult with an advanced solid tumor such as melanoma, head and neck, liver or kidney cancer. The chain couples TRBV7-8 to TRBJ2-5; 7 positions agree with TRBD1. The CDR3 sequence: CASSLRPDRSKETQYF. CDR3 in DNA: TGTGCCAGCAGCTTAAGACCGGACAGGAGTAAAGAGACCCAGTACTTC.